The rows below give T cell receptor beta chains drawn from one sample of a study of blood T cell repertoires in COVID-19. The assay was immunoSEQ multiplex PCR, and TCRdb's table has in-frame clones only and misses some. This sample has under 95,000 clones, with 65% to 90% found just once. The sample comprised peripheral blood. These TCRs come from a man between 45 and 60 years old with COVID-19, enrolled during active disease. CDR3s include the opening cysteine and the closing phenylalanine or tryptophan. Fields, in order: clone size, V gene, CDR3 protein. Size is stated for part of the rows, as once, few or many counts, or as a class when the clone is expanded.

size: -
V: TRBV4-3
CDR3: CASSQDRTGSSGRGLLYGYTF

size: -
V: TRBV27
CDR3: CASSPPGSGRLEQFF

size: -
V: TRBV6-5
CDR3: CASSLRRASNQPQHF

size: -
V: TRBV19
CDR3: CASSAILAVDTDTQYF

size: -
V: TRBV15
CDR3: CATSRALPGGGEQYF

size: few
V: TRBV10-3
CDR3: CATNREDRGRPYGYTF

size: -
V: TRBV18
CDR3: CASSTTGLAGGNIKGTQYF

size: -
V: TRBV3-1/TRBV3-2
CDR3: CASRRAGEGVETQYF

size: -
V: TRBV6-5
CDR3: CASGTSAYNEQFF

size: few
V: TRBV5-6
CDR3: CASSLGLAGVGEQFF

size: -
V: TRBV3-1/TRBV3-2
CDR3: CASSPRGVLQPQHF

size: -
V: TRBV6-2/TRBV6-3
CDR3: CASSPGTDLDTQYF

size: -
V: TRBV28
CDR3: CASSLRTSDYEQYF

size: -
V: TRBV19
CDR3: CASSKGPGQGSFGNQPQHF

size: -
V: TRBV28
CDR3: CASSLSFQPQHF

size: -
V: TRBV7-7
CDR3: CASSKGTVETQYF

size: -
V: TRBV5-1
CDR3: CASGDRTDSPLHF

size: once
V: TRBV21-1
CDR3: CASQGLAGENTGELFF